These 8 T cell receptor beta chains originate from one sample sequenced in a study of vaccination and CD4 T cells after COVID-19. The antigens for these receptors are not known. Cultured CD4+ T-cell DNA underwent Oncomine TCR Beta short-read sequencing. TCRdb ran MiXCR on the PCR reads and lists one entry per CDR3 protein. This sample has about 11,000 distinct CDR3 sequences, with 70% found just once. Treatment denoted: approximately nine-day PBMC culture with coronavirus spike peptide pools or control peptides (ViraFEST assay). The sample was CD4+ T cells from blood, cultured in vitro. The receptor set was obtained from a human donor who had recovered from COVID-19.

This clonotype was seen just once. The chain combines TRBV11-3 with TRBJ1-5; D is ambiguous. The CDR3 has 15 residues. In germline, CDR1 is SGHNT, CDR2 YENEEA. V was cut by 2 bases and J by 5 bases, with 13 bases left in between. The CDR3 sequence: CASSLYGHPYQPQHF. The CDR3 DNA sequence: TGTGCCAGCAGCTTATATGGGCATCCTTATCAGCCCCAGCATTTT.

The V call is TRBV20-1, the J call TRBJ1-6, with D uncertain. Germline V gives CDR1 DFQATT, CDR2 SNEGSKA (reference sequence). The V gene lost 5 bases and the J gene lost 7 bases, with 12 bases spanning the gap. This CDR3 has 13 residues. CDR3 nucleotide sequence: TGCAGTGCTCTCCGGGATCCCAATTCACCCCTCCACTTT. This sequence encodes CSALRDPNSPLHF.

In its sample, this clonotype was seen a few times. The J gene is TRBJ1-5, the V gene TRBV20-1; D may be TRBD1 (5 bases). The CDR3 loop spans 12 amino acids. The ends were cut back, 5 bases at V and 1 base at J, with 6 bases in the middle. Germline V CDR1 and CDR2: DFQATT, SNEGSKA (reference sequence). CDR3 sequence (DNA): TGCAGTGCTCACAGGAGCAATCAGCCCCAGCATTTT. Its translation is CSAHRSNQPQHF.

Concerning this clonotype: At one end the junction does not follow the germline gene, possibly because of a read error. The chain uses TRBV19 and TRBJ2-5; D remains ambiguous. This CDR3 region has 14 residues. Looked up from germline, CDR1 is LNHDA and CDR2 is SQIVND (reference sequence). This CDR3 reads CTSTALGRQETQYF. Written as DNA, the CDR3 is TGTACCAGTACCGCTTTAGGGCGGCAAGAGACCCAGTACTTC.

The chain links TRBV15 to TRBJ1-1; D is unclear. The CDR3 covers 13 residues. Germline CDR1 and CDR2: LNHNV and YYDKDF (reference sequence). The V end was cut by 0 bases, the J end by 5 bases, with 7 bases between. For the CDR3, the DNA is TGTGCCACCAGCAGAGATCCCGAGACTGAAGCTTTCTTT. As protein: CATSRDPETEAFF.

J is TRBJ1-5 and V is TRBV20-1, with TRBD1 as a possible D gene (6 bases). Germline CDR1 reads DFQATT; CDR2 reads SNEGSKA (reference sequence). Trimming left V 8 bases short and J 0 bases short, with 14 bases between. The CDR3 consists of 14 residues. The CDR3 sequence is CSPTGTSSNQPQHF. In nucleotides, the CDR3 is TGCAGTCCTACAGGGACTAGTAGCAATCAGCCCCAGCATTTT.

The chain joins TRBV20-1 to TRBJ1-6; TRBD1 agrees at 7 bases. V lost 6 bases, J lost 5 bases, and 7 bases stayed unmatched. Germline V gene sequence: CDR1 DFQATT, CDR2 SNEGSKA (reference sequence). The CDR3 covers 14 residues. CDR3 in amino acids: CSAASGQNNSPLHF. The CDR3 DNA sequence: TGCAGTGCCGCGTCGGGACAGAATAATTCACCCCTCCACTTT.

V usage is TRBV28 and J usage is TRBJ1-3; 8 bases align to TRBD1. Germline-derived CDR1 and CDR2 are MDHEN and SYDVKM. Trimming cost V 4 bases and J 4 bases; bases outside gene matches: 3. This CDR3 comprises 14 residues. CDR3 sequence: CASSSTGGGNTIYF. The DNA of the CDR3 is TGTGCCAGCAGTTCAACAGGGGGGGGAAACACCATATATTTT. The full variable domain, rest sourced from reference TRBV28 and TRBJ1-3, is DVKVTQSSRYLVKRTGEKVFLECVQDMDHENMFWYRQDPGLGLRLIYFSYDVKMKEKGDIPEGYSVSREKKERFSLILESASTNQTSMYLCASSSTGGGNTIYFGEGSWLTVV.